This T cell receptor (beta chain) was identified in a study of PD-L1 blockade in urothelial cancer. Across the study: Beginning around 2014, patients received atezolizumab, given as 1,200 mg intravenously every 3 weeks. Counts from blood samples showed a median of about 150,000 T cells.

PCRs each included synthetic TCR analog templates spiked in. Some clones are missing from TCRdb's copy, which holds only in-frame ones; the method was immunoSEQ multiplex PCR. Of over 45,000 clones in the sample, roughly 84% were seen once. Trimming took off 1 base at V and 1 base at J, with 13 bases between the two ends. From germline, CDR1 is MGHRA and CDR2 YSYEKL. The CDR3 is 16 amino acids. Time point noted: pretreatment peripheral blood. Patients yielded 1 to 8 samples each, pretreatment and on-treatment. The receptor was isolated from a man aged 55 to 70 with urothelial cancer. This sequence joins TRBV4-1 and TRBJ2-5, with D perhaps TRBD1 (5 bases). The input for sequencing was PBMCs, taken around atezolizumab (anti-PD-L1) treatment. For the CDR3, the DNA is TGCGCCAGCAGCCAAGCCTCGGTTGGGGCCCAAGAGACCCAGTACTTC. It yields the protein CASSQASVGAQETQYF.